This T cell receptor (beta chain) originates from a study of blood T cell repertoires in COVID-19. In the original analysis: The assay estimated nucleated cells by amplifying reference gene primers. Repertoires were generated with immunoSEQ multiplex PCR, while TCRdb's copy carries only in-frame clones and drops some. The V and J calls and clone size come from that table; D and trimming were worked out from the DNA. Of roughly 82,000 clones detected, about 83% appear once; the ten largest clones hold about 17%. This CDR3 comprises 13 residues. The trim removed 5 bases at V and 8 bases at J, leaving 8 bases unmatched. Germline CDR1 and CDR2: SEHNR and FQNEAQ (reference sequence).

The sequenced sample consisted of peripheral blood. V is TRBV7-9 and J is TRBJ1-2; 7 bases align to TRBD1. This receptor was obtained from a woman in her sixties or seventies with acute or convalescent COVID-19. The CDR3 DNA reads as TGTGCCAGCAGCACCTCGACAGGGTGGGGCTACACCTTC. This gives the protein CASSTSTGWGYTF.